This T cell receptor (beta chain) was captured in a study of T cells after posttransplantation cyclophosphamide. Of note for this clone: Its matching antigen is unknown.

Per the germline V gene, CDR1 is SGHRS and CDR2 is YFSETQ. The CDR3 consists of 15 residues. V lost 4 bases to trimming and J lost 3 bases; unmatched junction nucleotides: 5. Findings of the study overall: Tissue-infiltrating T cells from skin or gut overlapped little with blood T cells. Donor CD8+ memory clones often dominated recipient blood repertoires at later times.

Clones were sequenced by immunoSEQ multiplex PCR, and TCRdb holds only the in-frame ones, with some missing. The data show about 16,000 clones, around nine tenths seen once. Methotrexate plus calcineurin inhibitor accompanied controls' myeloablative marrow transplants; sampling was 1 year later. This TCR was recovered from a male patient in his fifties or sixties who received an allogeneic stem cell transplant from an unrelated donor, was CMV-positive, and had chronic GVHD only. Some T cells may possibly be graft donor cells. The chain recombines TRBV5-1 with TRBJ2-3, with TRBD1 identical over 10 bases. Source: PBMCs, taken after an allogeneic stem cell transplant with a calcineurin inhibitor and methotrexate. Written as DNA, the CDR3 is TGCGCCAGCAGCCCCCGGACAGGGGGGACAGATACGCAGTATTTT. Its translation: CASSPRTGGTDTQYF.